The clone carrying this T cell receptor beta chain came up a few times. It was with unique molecular identifiers that the TCRbeta library was prepared. From the PCR reads, TCRdb called clonotypes with MiXCR, one entry per CDR3 protein. The sample carries almost 250,000 distinct CDR3 sequences, roughly 24% recorded once. J gave up 5 bases and V 1 base, and 3 bases lay outside the gene matches. The CDR3 extends over 14 amino acids. Germline assignment: CDR1 SEHNR and CDR2 FQNEAQ (reference sequence). The data were taken from a study of T-cell reconstitution after alpha-beta-depleted transplantation in children.

The J gene is TRBJ1-1, the V gene TRBV7-9, with 8 bases lining up with TRBD1. This material consisted of PBMCs, taken before TCRalphabeta/CD19-depleted stem cell transplant. This clonotype was obtained from a girl aged 2-10 years with Fanconi anemia, due to receive a stem cell transplant. CDR3 coding DNA: TGTGCCAGCAGCTTAGGGACAGGGTTTACTGAAGCTTTCTTT. This codes for CASSLGTGFTEAFF.